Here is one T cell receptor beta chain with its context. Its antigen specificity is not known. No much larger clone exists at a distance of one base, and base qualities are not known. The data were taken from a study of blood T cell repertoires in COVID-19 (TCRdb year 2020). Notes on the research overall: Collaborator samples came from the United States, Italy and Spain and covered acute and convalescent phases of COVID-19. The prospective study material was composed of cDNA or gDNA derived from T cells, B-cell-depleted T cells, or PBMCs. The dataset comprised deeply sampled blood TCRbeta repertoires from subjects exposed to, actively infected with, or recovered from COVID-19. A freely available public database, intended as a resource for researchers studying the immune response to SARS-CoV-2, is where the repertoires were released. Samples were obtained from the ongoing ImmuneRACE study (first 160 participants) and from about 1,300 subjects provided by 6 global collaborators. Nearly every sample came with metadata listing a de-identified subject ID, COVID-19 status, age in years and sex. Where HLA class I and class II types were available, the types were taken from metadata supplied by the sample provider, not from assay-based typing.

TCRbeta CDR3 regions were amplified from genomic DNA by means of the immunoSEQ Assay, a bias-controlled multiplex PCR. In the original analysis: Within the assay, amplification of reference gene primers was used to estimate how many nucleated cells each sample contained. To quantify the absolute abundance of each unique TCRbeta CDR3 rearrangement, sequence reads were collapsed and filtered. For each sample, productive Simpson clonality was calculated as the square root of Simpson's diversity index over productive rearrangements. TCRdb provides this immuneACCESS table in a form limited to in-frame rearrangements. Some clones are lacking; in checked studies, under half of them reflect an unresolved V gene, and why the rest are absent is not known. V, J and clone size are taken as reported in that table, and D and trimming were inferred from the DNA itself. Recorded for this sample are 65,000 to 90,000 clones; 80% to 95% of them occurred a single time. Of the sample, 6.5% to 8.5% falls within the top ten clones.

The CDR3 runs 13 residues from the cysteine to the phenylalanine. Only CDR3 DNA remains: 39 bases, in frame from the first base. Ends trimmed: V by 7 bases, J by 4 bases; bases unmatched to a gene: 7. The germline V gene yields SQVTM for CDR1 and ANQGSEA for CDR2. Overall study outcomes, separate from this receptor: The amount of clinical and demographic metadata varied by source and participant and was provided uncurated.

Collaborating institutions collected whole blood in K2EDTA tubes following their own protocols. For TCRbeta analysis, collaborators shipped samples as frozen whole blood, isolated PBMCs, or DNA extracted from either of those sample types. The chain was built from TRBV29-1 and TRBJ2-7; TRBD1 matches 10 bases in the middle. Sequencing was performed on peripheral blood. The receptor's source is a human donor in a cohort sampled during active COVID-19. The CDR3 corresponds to CSATGQGIYEQYF. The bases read TGCAGCGCTACGGGACAGGGGATATACGAGCAGTACTTC.